The rows below give T cell receptor beta chains drawn from one sample of a study of T cells in Graves' hyperthyroidism and ophthalmopathy. TCRdb recomputed calls from the multiplex PCR reads with MiXCR, one row per CDR3 protein. The sample includes hundreds of thousands of distinct CDR3 sequences, approximately 14% of them seen just once. Sequencing was performed on blood. These receptors all stem from a woman aged 25 to 39 with Graves' hyperthyroidism. CDR3s include the opening cysteine and the closing phenylalanine or tryptophan. Each record gives: J gene, D gene, clone size, V gene, CDR3 DNA, CDR3 protein. A D gene is named only where the DNA matches it firmly. Size tells how often a clone was seen (once, few, many) or the class of an expanded clone, and some rows leave it out.

TRBJ2-2,TRBD2,many,TRBV7-3,TGTGCCAGCAGCTTAAAAGCGGGATACACCGGGGAGCTGTTTTTT,CASSLKAGYTGELFF
TRBJ1-1,.,.,TRBV5-6,TGTGCCAGCAGCTTGGGACAGCACCCGAACACTGAAGCTTTCTTT,CASSLGQHPNTEAFF
TRBJ1-3,.,many,TRBV2,TGTGCCAGCAGTGAAGTCCGGGAGGACACCATATATTTT,CASSEVREDTIYF
TRBJ2-5,.,many,TRBV3-1,TGTGCCAGCAGCCAAGATTATCGGGAGACAGAAGAGACCCAGTACTTC,CASSQDYRETEETQYF
TRBJ2-2,TRBD2,many,TRBV9,TGTGCCAGCAGCCCGACTAGCGGGAGGAACACCGGGGAGCTGTTTTTT,CASSPTSGRNTGELFF
TRBJ2-7,.,many,TRBV30,TGTGCCTGGAGTGTGGGACATCTCTACGAGCAGTACTTC,CAWSVGHLYEQYF
TRBJ2-1,.,few,TRBV20-1,TGCAGTGTTAGAGGCTGGGAGGCTGAGCAGTTCTTC,CSVRGWEAEQFF
TRBJ2-3,TRBD2,many,TRBV7-2,TGTGCCAGCAGCTTAAGCGGGGGCCGCACAGATACGCAGTATTTT,CASSLSGGRTDTQYF
TRBJ2-7,TRBD1,many,TRBV27,TGTGCCAGCAGCTTACAGGGGGTCTACGAGCAGTACTTC,CASSLQGVYEQYF
TRBJ1-5,.,few,TRBV19,TGTGCCAGTAGTATCGGGGCCAGGGAAAAATGGCAGCCCCAGCATTTT,CASSIGAREKWQPQHF
TRBJ1-2,.,many,TRBV28,TGTGCCAGCAGTACTAACAACGGAAAAGATGGCTACACCTTC,CASSTNNGKDGYTF
TRBJ2-1,TRBD2,many,TRBV7-2,TGTGCCAGCAGCGACCCCTTAGCGGGAGTTAATGAGCAGTTCTTC,CASSDPLAGVNEQFF
TRBJ2-7,TRBD2,many,TRBV24-1,TGTGCCACCAATTTAGTAGCGGGACCTGACGAGCAGTACTTC,CATNLVAGPDEQYF
TRBJ2-2,.,few,TRBV6-2/TRBV6-3,TGTGCCAGCAGTGATTCGGCAGCCGCGTCCTTCACCGGGGAGCTGTTTTTT,CASSDSAAASFTGELFF
TRBJ2-5,TRBD1,many,TRBV7-9,TGTGCCAGCAGCGTTAATACAGGGGTGATGGAGACCCAGTACTTC,CASSVNTGVMETQYF
TRBJ2-7,.,many,TRBV28,TGTGCCAGCAGCCTCGGTATCCTTTCCTACGAGCAGTACTTC,CASSLGILSYEQYF
TRBJ2-1,TRBD2,.,TRBV9,TGTGCCAGCAGCGTAGTATCCAGCGGGGCGTTCTTAGATTACAATGAGCAGTTCTTC,CASSVVSSGAFLDYNEQFF
TRBJ2-1,.,.,TRBV24-1,TGTGCCACCAGTGTTACGGGCAGGTGCAATGAGCAGTTCTTC,CATSVTGRCNEQFF